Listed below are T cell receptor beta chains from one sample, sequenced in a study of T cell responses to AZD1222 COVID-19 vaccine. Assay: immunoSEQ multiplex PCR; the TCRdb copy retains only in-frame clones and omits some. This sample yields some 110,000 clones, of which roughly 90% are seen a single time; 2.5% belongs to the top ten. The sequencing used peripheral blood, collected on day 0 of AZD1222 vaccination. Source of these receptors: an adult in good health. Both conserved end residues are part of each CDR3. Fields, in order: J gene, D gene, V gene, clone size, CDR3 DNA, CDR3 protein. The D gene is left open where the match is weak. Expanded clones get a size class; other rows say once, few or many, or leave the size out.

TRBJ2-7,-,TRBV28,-,TGTGCCAGCGGGGCGAGCTACGAGCAGTACTTC,CASGASYEQYF
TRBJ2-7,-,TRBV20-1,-,TGCAGTGCTAGAGATAGCTACGAGCAGTACTTC,CSARDSYEQYF
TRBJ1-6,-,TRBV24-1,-,TGTGCCACCAGTGATTGGACGATGGGGTCGACCCTATATTCACCCCTCCACTTT,CATSDWTMGSTLYSPLHF
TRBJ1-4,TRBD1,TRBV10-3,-,TGTGCCATCAGTGAGTCGAGGTCCCGGGACAGGGGGACTCGGAATGAAAAACTGTTTTTT,CAISESRSRDRGTRNEKLFF
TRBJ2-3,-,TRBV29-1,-,TGCAGCGTTGAGGGGGGAGAAGGGTCCGATACGCAGTATTTT,CSVEGGEGSDTQYF
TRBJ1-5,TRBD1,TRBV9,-,TGTGCCAGCGGGAGGGGGACAGAGGGGCCCCAGCATTTT,CASGRGTEGPQHF
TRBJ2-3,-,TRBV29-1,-,TGCAGCATCAGAAGGGTACTATCAGATACGCAGTATTTT,CSIRRVLSDTQYF
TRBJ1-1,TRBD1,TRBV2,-,TGTGCCAGCAGAGAACGGACAGGGGGTCTCACTGAAGCTTTCTTT,CASRERTGGLTEAFF
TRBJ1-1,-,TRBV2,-,TGTGCCAGCAATCCCGAGAGGGGGATGCTTGCTGAAGCTTTCTTT,CASNPERGMLAEAFF
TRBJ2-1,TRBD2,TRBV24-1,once,TGTGCCACCAGTGATCCTAGCGGGCCAACCTACAATGAGCAGTTCTTC,CATSDPSGPTYNEQFF
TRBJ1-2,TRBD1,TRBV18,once,TGTGCCAGCTCACGAAATCAGGGGGATACGGGTGGCTACACCTTC,CASSRNQGDTGGYTF
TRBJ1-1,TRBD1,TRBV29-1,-,TGCAGCGTGGGGACAGGGGGAGGCACTGAAGCTTTCTTT,CSVGTGGGTEAFF
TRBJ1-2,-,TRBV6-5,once,TGTGCCAGCAGTTACGGGGTTGGCTACACCTTC,CASSYGVGYTF
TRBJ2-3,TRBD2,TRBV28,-,TGTGCCAGCAGCCCAGCGGGAGGAAGAGGCACAGATACGCAGTATTTT,CASSPAGGRGTDTQYF
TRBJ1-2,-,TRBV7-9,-,TGTGCCAGCAGCCTACCAAAAACAGTCGGGGGCTACACCTTC,CASSLPKTVGGYTF
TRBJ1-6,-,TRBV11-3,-,TGTGCCAGCAGCTTAGGGGGGCGAAATTCACCCCTCCACTTT,CASSLGGRNSPLHF
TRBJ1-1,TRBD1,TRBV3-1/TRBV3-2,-,TGTGCCAGCAGCCAAGGGGGACAGAGGAACACTGAAGCTTTCTTT,CASSQGGQRNTEAFF
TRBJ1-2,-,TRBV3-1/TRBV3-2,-,TGTGCCAGCAGCCAGGGCTATGGCTACACCTTC,CASSQGYGYTF
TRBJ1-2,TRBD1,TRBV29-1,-,TGCAGCGTCCGGGACAGGGGTGGCTACACCTTC,CSVRDRGGYTF